These T cell receptor beta chains were read from a single sample in a study of blood T cells in healthy people across ages. A single record per CDR3 protein comes from TCRdb applying MiXCR to the 5' RACE reads. The data hold 600,000 or so distinct CDR3 sequences, with around 48% observed a single time. The sequencing input was blood. The receptor source for this set is an elderly man in good health. Each CDR3 is given with its conserved first and last residue. D genes are given only for firm matches. Size is stated for part of the rows, as once, few or many counts, or as a class when the clone is expanded.

. TRBJ2-7 TRBD1 TRBV5-6 CASSFETGGSYEQYF TGTGCCAGCAGCTTCGAGACAGGGGGCTCCTACGAGCAGTACTTC
. TRBJ2-7 . TRBV25-1 CASSEGQGNEQYF TGTGCCAGCAGTGAGGGGCAGGGCAACGAGCAGTACTTC
few TRBJ1-1 . TRBV6-5 CASSYSGLGTEAFF TGTGCCAGCAGTTATAGTGGACTTGGCACTGAAGCTTTCTTT
. TRBJ2-1 TRBD1 TRBV25-1 CASSAPTGGSYNEQFF TGTGCCAGCAGTGCTCCCACAGGGGGCTCCTACAATGAGCAGTTCTTC
few TRBJ2-1 TRBD2 TRBV27 CASSLVGLAGKSSYNEQFF TGTGCCAGCAGTTTGGTCGGACTAGCGGGAAAGAGCTCCTACAATGAGCAGTTCTTC
few TRBJ2-5 . TRBV18 CATTWGIQETQYF TGTGCCACCACCTGGGGAATCCAAGAGACCCAGTACTTC
. TRBJ1-5 . TRBV15 CATSRLGRGPYNQPQHF TGTGCCACCAGCAGACTTGGCAGGGGACCATACAATCAGCCCCAGCATTTT
. TRBJ2-7 TRBD2 TRBV20-1 CSARQGLAGPYEQYF TGCAGTGCTAGGCAGGGACTAGCAGGGCCCTACGAGCAGTACTTC
. TRBJ2-7 . TRBV20-1 CSARQISGPYEQYF TGCAGTGCTCGCCAGATTAGCGGCCCCTACGAGCAGTACTTC
once TRBJ2-7 TRBD1 TRBV12-3/TRBV12-4 CASSLANRGAYEQYF TGTGCCAGCAGTTTAGCTAACAGGGGGGCTTACGAGCAGTACTTC
. TRBJ1-2 . TRBV29-1 CSVEDKKGGYTF TGCAGCGTTGAAGACAAAAAAGGAGGCTACACCTTC
. TRBJ2-5 . TRBV5-1 CASSLTNGAYQETQYF TGCGCCAGCAGCTTGACTAACGGGGCGTACCAAGAGACCCAGTACTTC
. TRBJ2-1 . TRBV20-1 CSARAGGKDEQFF TGCAGTGCTAGAGCAGGAGGTAAGGATGAGCAGTTCTTC
once TRBJ2-7 TRBD2 TRBV9 CASSEGLADSYEQYF TGTGCCAGCAGCGAAGGACTAGCGGACTCCTACGAGCAGTACTTC
few TRBJ2-7 TRBD1 TRBV28 CASSLITGGHEQYF TGTGCCAGCAGTCTAATCACAGGGGGCCACGAGCAGTACTTC
. TRBJ2-5 . TRBV28 CASSFDTRLTQYF TGTGCCAGCAGTTTCGACACAAGGCTAACCCAGTACTTC
many TRBJ2-1 TRBD2 TRBV6-5 CASSYSMLGGSKDEQFF TGTGCCAGCAGTTACTCGATGCTAGGCGGGAGTAAGGATGAGCAGTTCTTC
. TRBJ1-1 TRBD1 TRBV28 CASRDQQGDLGFF TGTGCCAGCAGGGACCAACAGGGGGATCTCGGTTTCTTT
once TRBJ2-1 TRBD1 TRBV19 CASSIGLGTGDEQFF TGTGCCAGTAGTATAGGATTGGGGACAGGGGACGAGCAGTTCTTC
few TRBJ2-5 . TRBV18 CASSPLRGETQYF TGTGCCAGCTCACCACTTCGGGGAGAGACCCAGTACTTC
. TRBJ2-3 . TRBV7-9 CASSRRQVFTDTQYF TGTGCCAGCAGCCGAAGACAGGTTTTCACAGATACGCAGTATTTT
. TRBJ1-1 . TRBV6-5 CASSYDNLMTGRVAFF TGTGCCAGCAGTTACGACAATCTGATGACCGGGCGCGTGGCTTTCTTT
many TRBJ2-1 TRBD2 TRBV6-1 CASKTASGTSSYNEQFF TGTGCCAGCAAAACTGCTAGCGGGACGAGCTCCTACAATGAGCAGTTCTTC
. TRBJ2-2 TRBD1 TRBV7-7 CASSPAGQGATTGELFF TGTGCTAGCAGCCCCGCCGGACAGGGGGCGACCACCGGGGAGCTGTTTTTT
once TRBJ2-3 TRBD1 TRBV5-1 CASSLGATRGTDTQYF TGCGCCAGCAGCTTGGGCGCTACCAGGGGGACAGATACGCAGTATTTT
. TRBJ1-2 . TRBV5-1 CASSLAGFNDNYGYTF TGCGCCAGCAGCTTGGCAGGGTTCAATGATAACTATGGCTACACCTTC
. TRBJ2-1 . TRBV7-2 CASSLAGTYHEQFF TGTGCCAGCAGCTTAGCGGGGACATACCATGAGCAGTTCTTC
few TRBJ2-1 . TRBV2 CASRPQDFNNEQFF TGTGCCAGCAGGCCGCAGGATTTTAACAATGAGCAGTTCTTC
many TRBJ1-4 . TRBV6-6 CATSLGAHEKLFF TGTGCCACCTCCTTGGGGGCGCACGAAAAACTGTTTTTT
. TRBJ1-2 TRBD1 TRBV12-3/TRBV12-4 CASSQGALHGYTF TGTGCCAGCAGCCAGGGGGCCCTGCATGGCTACACCTTC
. TRBJ1-1 . TRBV9 CASSGGDTEAFF TGTGCCAGCAGCGGGGGGGACACTGAAGCTTTCTTT
. TRBJ1-6 TRBD1 TRBV27 CASSSHRDRGRNSPLHF TGTGCCAGCAGTTCCCACCGGGACAGGGGACGTAATTCACCCCTCCACTTT